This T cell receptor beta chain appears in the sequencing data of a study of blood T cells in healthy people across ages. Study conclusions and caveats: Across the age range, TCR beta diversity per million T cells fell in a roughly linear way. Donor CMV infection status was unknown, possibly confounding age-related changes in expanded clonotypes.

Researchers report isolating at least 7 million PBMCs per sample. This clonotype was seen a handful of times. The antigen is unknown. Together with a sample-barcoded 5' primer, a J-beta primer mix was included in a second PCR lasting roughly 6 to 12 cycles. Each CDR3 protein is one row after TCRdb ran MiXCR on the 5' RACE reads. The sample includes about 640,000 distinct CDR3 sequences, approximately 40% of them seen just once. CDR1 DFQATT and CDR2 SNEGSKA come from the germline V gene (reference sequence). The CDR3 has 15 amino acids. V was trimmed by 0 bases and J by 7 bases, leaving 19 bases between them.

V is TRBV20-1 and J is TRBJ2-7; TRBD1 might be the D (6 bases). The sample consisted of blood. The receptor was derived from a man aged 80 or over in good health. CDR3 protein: CSARDPRDNLGEQYF. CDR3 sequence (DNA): TGCAGTGCTAGAGATCCTCGGGACAACCTTGGGGAGCAGTACTTC.